Following are 26 T cell receptor beta chains from one sample sequenced in a study of T cells in Graves' hyperthyroidism and ophthalmopathy. TCR beta CDR3 regions were amplified from RNA transcripts. In the first-round RT-PCR of the TCR CDR3, the HTBI primer set was used. TCRdb re-called the multiplex PCR reads through MiXCR, storing one row per CDR3 protein. The sample has more than 500,000 distinct CDR3 sequences; roughly 16% are singletons. Sequenced sample: blood. These TCRs come from a woman in her twenties or thirties with Graves' hyperthyroidism.

This clonotype was seen a few times. J is TRBJ1-4 and V is TRBV6-6; no reliable D call. V gave up 2 bases and J gave up 0 bases, with 7 bases separating them. Germline V lookup: CDR1 MNHNY, CDR2 SVGAGI (reference sequence). The length of the CDR3 is 15 residues. The chain's CDR3 is CASSYEAATNEKLFF. DNA of the CDR3: TGTGCCAGCAGTTACGAGGCTGCAACTAATGAAAAACTGTTTTTT.

This clonotype was counted many times. The chain couples TRBV28 to TRBJ2-7; 11 positions match TRBD1. The germline V gene has CDR1 MDHEN and CDR2 SYDVKM. V lost 6 bases and J lost 1; bases outside the gene matches: 8. This CDR3 is 16 amino acids long. Written as DNA, the CDR3 is TGTGCCAGCAGCCCCTCCGGGACAGGGGGATCCTACGAGCAGTACTTC. Amino acids: CASSPSGTGGSYEQYF.

This clonotype was seen repeatedly, ten times or more. This chain joins TRBV11-2 and TRBJ1-5; D is unclear. CDR1 is SGHAT, CDR2 FQNNGV, per germline. The V end was cut by 0 bases, the J end by 6 bases, with 6 bases between. The CDR3 sequence is 13 residues long. CDR3 sequence (DNA): TGTGCCAGCAGCTTAGATTCCGCTCAGCCCCAGCATTTT. This encodes CASSLDSAQPQHF.

There are a few counts of this clonotype. The J gene is TRBJ2-7, the V gene TRBV19; D might be TRBD1 or TRBD2, each matching 6 bases. The ends were cut back, 2 bases at V and 4 bases at J, with 12 bases in the middle. CDR1 is LNHDA and CDR2 is SQIVND in the germline V gene (reference sequence). The CDR3 is 14 residues long. The CDR3, as DNA: TGTGCCAGTAGTATATGGGGGGCGAGTTACGAGCAGTACTTC. Residues: CASSIWGASYEQYF.

The chain is built from TRBV7-8 and TRBJ2-3; 10 bases align to TRBD1. CDR3 length equals 16 residues. Germline V gene lookup returns CDR1 SGHVS and CDR2 FQNEAQ. V was pared by 4 bases and J by 4 bases, with 8 bases of the junction left unmatched. CDR3 DNA sequence: TGTGCCAGCAGCTCGGGACAGGGGAGGGGATCAGATACGCAGTATTTT. The encoded protein is CASSSGQGRGSDTQYF.

In this sample, this clonotype turned up a few times. The V and J genes are TRBV19 and TRBJ1-1, with TRBD1 as a possible D gene (6 bases). The CDR3 is made up of 14 amino acids. CDR1 and CDR2 (germline): LNHDA, SQIVND (reference sequence). Trimming shortened V by 3 bases and J by 5 bases, and 13 bases separated the two germline ends. The CDR3 region has the DNA TGTGCCAGTAGTATGACCGGGAGGGGGACTGAAGCTTTCTTT. This sequence encodes CASSMTGRGTEAFF.

Worth noting for this clonotype: This may stem from a read error, because a much larger clone lies one nucleotide away. The V and J genes are TRBV6-4 and TRBJ1-5; possible D gene TRBD1, 5 bases. Germline values: CDR1 MRHNA, CDR2 SNTAGT. This CDR3 is built from 14 residues. Trimming removed 5 bases at V and 3 bases at J, with 11 bases between. In nucleotides, the CDR3 is TGTGCCAGCAGTTACGAGGGGTACAATCAGCCCCAGCATTTT. Residues: CASSYEGYNQPQHF.

V gene TRBV4-1 combines with J gene TRBJ2-2; D remains ambiguous. This CDR3 has 16 residues. In germline, CDR1 is MGHRA, CDR2 YSYEKL. Trimming took off 1 base at V and 5 bases at J, with 14 bases between the two ends. This CDR3 is CASSQVIGPATGELFF. DNA of the CDR3: TGCGCCAGCAGCCAAGTAATAGGCCCTGCTACCGGGGAGCTGTTTTTT.

In this sample, this clonotype turned up a few times. The chain couples TRBV19 to TRBJ1-1; no firm D call. Trimming stripped 3 bases from V and 8 bases from J, with 10 bases between. In germline, CDR1 is LNHDA, CDR2 SQIVND (reference sequence). This CDR3 region has 12 residues. The CDR3 loop reads CASSMIGTEAFF. CDR3 nucleotides: TGTGCCAGTAGTATGATAGGAACAGAAGCTTTCTTT. Complete variable domain (other parts from reference TRBV19 and TRBJ1-1): DGGITQSPKYLFRKEGQNVTLSCEQNLNHDAMYWYRQDPGQGLRLIYYSQIVNDFQKGDIAEGYSVSREKKESFPLTVTSAQKNPTAFYLCASSMIGTEAFFGQGTRLTVV.

A few counts support this clonotype. The chain carries TRBV7-9 and TRBJ1-1; TRBD1 matches at 8 bases. Per the germline V gene, CDR1 is SEHNR and CDR2 is FQNEAQ (reference sequence). V lost 6 bases and J lost 8; bases outside the gene matches: 14. CDR3 length equals 15 residues. The CDR3 loop reads CASRPLAARTGEAFF. The CDR3 bases are TGTGCCAGCAGACCCCTAGCTGCTAGGACAGGGGAAGCTTTCTTT. Drawing the rest from reference TRBV7-9 and TRBJ1-1, the complete variable domain is DTGVSQNPRHKITKRGQNVTFRCDPISEHNRLYWYRQTLGQGPEFLTYFQNEAQLEKSRLLSDRFSAERPKGSFSTLEIQRTEQGDSAMYLCASRPLAARTGEAFFGQGTRLTVV.

The gene calls are TRBV29-1 and TRBJ2-3; D ambiguous. The CDR3 runs 12 residues. Trimming pared 1 base from V and 2 bases from J, leaving 4 bases between. Germline V lookup: CDR1 SQVTM, CDR2 ANQGSEA. The CDR3 nucleotides read TGCAGCGTTGAAGGAGTCACAGATACGCAGTATTTT. Translation gives CSVEGVTDTQYF.

This sequence joins TRBV11-2 and TRBJ2-1; 8 nucleotides line up with TRBD2. Per the germline V gene, CDR1 is SGHAT and CDR2 is FQNNGV. The length of the CDR3 is 15 residues. After removal of 5 bases from V and 4 bases from J, the junction contained 7 bases not matched to a gene. The CDR3 DNA is TGTGCCAGCAGCCGGGGGGGCGGGAGGTACAATGAGCAGTTCTTC. Amino acids: CASSRGGGRYNEQFF.

This clonotype came up many times. This chain uses TRBV2 with TRBJ2-7, with unresolved D. From germline, CDR1 is SNHLY and CDR2 FYNNEI. The CDR3 is made up of 14 amino acids. V was pared by 2 bases and J by 1 base, with 9 bases between. CDR3 DNA sequence: TGTGCCAGCAGTGAAAGAGCCGGTTCCTACGAGCAGTACTTC. Its translation: CASSERAGSYEQYF.

The chain links TRBV27 to TRBJ1-6; D call uncertain. Germline V CDR1 and CDR2: MNHEY, SMNVEV (reference sequence). The CDR3 sequence is 14 residues long. V lost 5 bases and J lost 4, with 9 bases in between. CDR3 in amino acids: CASSPRGYNSPLHF. In DNA, the CDR3 is TGTGCCAGCAGTCCGCGCGGGTATAATTCACCCCTCCACTTT.

The sample holds a few counts of this clonotype. This sequence joins TRBV20-1 and TRBJ1-5; no definite D call. CDR3 length: 15 amino acids. The V gene's germline CDR1 is DFQATT and CDR2 SNEGSKA (reference sequence). The V gene lost 4 bases and the J gene lost 0 bases, with 13 bases spanning the gap. The CDR3 coding sequence is TGCAGTGCTACACGGACGGCCACTAGCAATCAGCCCCAGCATTTT. Translation: CSATRTATSNQPQHF.

This clonotype was seen a few times. The chain employs TRBV6-2 or TRBV6-3 and TRBJ2-1, with a weak D call TRBD2 (5 bases). Trimming took 11 bases from V and 10 from J, leaving 18 bases between them. Per the germline V gene, CDR1 is MNHEY and CDR2 is SVGEGT. The CDR3 runs 12 residues. The CDR3 bases are TGTGCCCACGCGACCCGGGGTCGCGAGCAGTTCTTC. This sequence encodes CAHATRGREQFF.

This clonotype was found many times. The chain employs TRBV28 and TRBJ2-7; 8 positions match TRBD1. V was pared by 4 bases and J by 0 bases, with 5 bases of the junction left unmatched. There are 15 residues in the CDR3. From germline, CDR1 is MDHEN and CDR2 SYDVKM. CDR3 DNA sequence: TGTGCCAGCAGTTCGTCGGGACAGGACTCCTACGAGCAGTACTTC. Its translation is CASSSSGQDSYEQYF. The full variable domain, its missing parts supplied by reference TRBV28 and TRBJ2-7, is DVKVTQSSRYLVKRTGEKVFLECVQDMDHENMFWYRQDPGLGLRLIYFSYDVKMKEKGDIPEGYSVSREKKERFSLILESASTNQTSMYLCASSSSGQDSYEQYFGPGTRLTVT.

The sample holds many counts of this clonotype. This chain uses TRBV7-3 with TRBJ1-1; unclear D gene. The germline V gene has CDR1 SGHTA and CDR2 FQGTGA. Between the trimmed V and J ends, which lost 1 base and 1 base, there was a span of 7 bases. The CDR3 totals 14 residues. The CDR3: CASSLIGPNTEAFF. CDR3 in DNA: TGTGCCAGCAGCTTAATAGGACCGAACACTGAAGCTTTCTTT.

This clonotype was counted ten times or more. The chain employs TRBV28 and TRBJ2-5, with 7 bases that match TRBD1. CDR1 MDHEN and CDR2 SYDVKM come from the germline V gene. The CDR3 sequence is 17 residues long. Germline trimming cut 3 bases from V and 3 bases from J; bases unmatched to any gene: 13. For the CDR3, the DNA is TGTGCCAGCAGTTTCCCCATGACAGGGTGGGGAGAAGAGACCCAGTACTTC. Translated, it gives CASSFPMTGWGEETQYF.

This clonotype was picked up many times. For the CDR3, the DNA is TGCAGCGTTCGACAGAGGATGGACACTGAAGCTTTCTTT. As protein: CSVRQRMDTEAFF. The rearrangement uses TRBV29-1 and TRBJ1-1; the D gene is possibly TRBD1 (5 bases). V dropped 5 bases and J dropped 3 bases, with 13 bases sitting between them. Germline V gene lookup returns CDR1 SQVTM and CDR2 ANQGSEA. The CDR3 has 13 amino acids.

This clonotype was counted at least ten times. This chain links TRBV12-3 or TRBV12-4 with TRBJ2-1; TRBD2 is a possible D gene (5 bases). V shed 1 base and J shed 7 bases, with 11 bases lying between them. The CDR3 contains 14 residues. CDR3 protein: CASSLGRPGNEQFF. The CDR3, as DNA: TGTGCCAGCAGTTTAGGGAGACCGGGGAATGAGCAGTTCTTC.

Turning to this clonotype: Since a much larger clone is just one base distant, this may be a read error. The CDR3 sequence: CVSSRTGYEQFF. The CDR3 bases are TGTGTCAGCAGTCGGACAGGATATGAGCAGTTCTTC. The chain employs TRBV28 and TRBJ2-1, with 7 bases lining up with TRBD1. CDR1 is MDHEN and CDR2 is SYDVKM in the germline V gene. The CDR3 has 12 residues.

This clonotype was observed a few times. The J gene is TRBJ2-1, the V gene TRBV4-1, with TRBD2 identical over 11 bases. J gave up 10 bases and V 1 base, and 18 bases lay outside the gene matches. CDR3 size: 19 residues. Germline-derived CDR1 and CDR2 are MGHRA and YSYEKL. The CDR3 sequence is CASSQAGLAAGPRFFEQFF. CDR3 coding DNA: TGCGCCAGCAGCCAAGCGGGACTAGCGGCGGGCCCTCGGTTTTTCGAGCAGTTCTTC.

This clonotype was found a few times. The V and J genes are TRBV29-1 and TRBJ2-7, with 10 bases fitting TRBD1. V trimming: 6 bases; J trimming: 0 bases; junction bases outside the gene matches: 17. CDR3 length: 18 residues. In germline, CDR1 is SQVTM, CDR2 ANQGSEA. The CDR3 bases are TGCAGCGTCGTGGGGGAAAGGACAGGGGGGTTATTCTCCTACGAGCAGTACTTC. Protein product: CSVVGERTGGLFSYEQYF.

In its sample, this clonotype was seen a few times. J is TRBJ1-2 and V is TRBV5-1; 8 bases map to TRBD1. With 4 bases clipped from V and 7 bases from J, the junction kept 9 bases outside the gene matches. The CDR3 loop spans 14 amino acids. Germline CDR1 reads SGHRS; CDR2 reads YFSETQ. The CDR3, as DNA: TGCGCCAGCAGCGGGTCGGACAGGGAGGGTGGCTACACCTTC. Its protein is CASSGSDREGGYTF.

This clonotype has at least ten counts. The gene calls are TRBV2 and TRBJ2-1, with a tentative D call TRBD2 (6 bases). This CDR3 spans 14 amino acids. Germline lookup yields CDR1 SNHLY and CDR2 FYNNEI. The germline V and J ends were trimmed by 6 bases and 5 bases, with 14 bases remaining between them. CDR3 coding DNA: TGTGCCAGCAGAACCGGGACTCCTAACAATGAGCAGTTCTTC. Residues: CASRTGTPNNEQFF.